This TCR beta chain appears in the sequencing data of a study of blood T cell repertoires in COVID-19. On the study more broadly: Acute and convalescent COVID-19 specimens originated in the United States, Italy and Spain. T cells, B-cell-depleted T cells, or PBMCs provided the cDNA or gDNA that served as material.

This clone has only one observation. How the authors handled the data: Using reference gene primer amplification, nucleated cell counts were estimated. Only in-frame clones appear in the TCRdb table, and some are missing; sequencing was by immunoSEQ multiplex PCR. V, J and clone size derive from that table, while D and trimming were established from the DNA sequence. This sample has 85,000 to 100,000 clones, with roughly 87% found just once. This sequence originates from a woman aged 55-69 years with COVID-19, enrolled during active disease. Sequencing input: peripheral blood.

The CDR3 nucleotides are TGTGCCAGCACCAGCCCAGGGGAGGGCTACAATGAGCAGTTCTTC. Protein sequence: CASTSPGEGYNEQFF. The chain couples TRBV6-5 to TRBJ2-1; maybe TRBD2 (7 bases). The CDR3 sequence is 15 residues long. In germline, CDR1 is MNHEY, CDR2 SVGAGI. Trimming took off 7 bases at V and 3 bases at J, with 16 bases between the two ends.